Below, 7 T cell receptor beta chains from the same sample are listed, as sequenced in a study of cytomegalovirus exposure and HLA in healthy donors. Vbeta (60) and Jbeta (13) primers were used in the PCR. Some clones are missing from TCRdb's copy, which holds only in-frame ones; the method was immunoSEQ multiplex PCR. The sample includes approximately 120,000 clones. The sequencing sample was made of PBMCs. The source of these receptors is a man younger than 40 in good health and CMV-seronegative.

V usage is TRBV6-1 and J usage is TRBJ2-7; tentative D call: TRBD1 (6 bases). This CDR3 spans 15 amino acids. Germline assignment: CDR1 MNHNS and CDR2 SASEGT. V lost 3 bases and J lost 0, with 12 bases in between. CDR3 loop: CASSDPGHNSYEQYF. CDR3 in DNA: TGTGCCAGCAGTGACCCGGGACATAACTCCTACGAGCAGTACTTC.

The CDR3 region is CAWIPGTSSDTQYF. The CDR3 DNA reads as TGTGCCTGGATACCTGGGACTAGTTCAGATACGCAGTATTTT. V usage is TRBV30 and J usage is TRBJ2-3, with 8 bases lining up with TRBD2. Losses at the gene ends were 4 bases for V and 4 bases for J; bases not matched to a gene: 7. From germline, CDR1 is GTSNPN and CDR2 SVGIG (reference sequence). This CDR3 is 14 amino acids long.

This chain connects TRBV11-2 to TRBJ2-5; D not certain. The CDR3 loop spans 13 amino acids. CDR1 is SGHAT and CDR2 is FQNNGV in the germline V gene. Trimming stripped 5 bases from V and 7 bases from J, with 14 bases between. Here the CDR3 reads CASSHDGPGTQYF. The DNA of the CDR3 is TGTGCCAGCAGCCATGACGGCCCAGGGACCCAGTACTTC.

Regarding this clone: The same CDR3 is also encoded by other DNA sequences in this sample. The chain recombines TRBV21-1 with TRBJ2-4; TRBD2, the table's D call, was not compared with the DNA. TRBV21-1 is annotated as a pseudogene. The CDR3 is 17 amino acids. CDR3 sequence reads: CASSKTSLASGENIQYF. The CDR3 nucleotides are TGTGCCAGCAGTAAAACCTCTTTGGCTAGCGGTGAAAACATTCAGTACTTC.

The chain employs TRBV25-1 and TRBJ1-5; 9 bases align to TRBD1. The trim removed 2 bases at V and 5 bases at J, leaving 1 base unmatched. This CDR3 region has 14 residues. Germline-derived CDR1 and CDR2 are MGHDK and SYGVNS. This CDR3 reads CASSERTGDQPQHF. The CDR3 DNA sequence: TGTGCCAGCAGTGAACGGACAGGGGATCAGCCCCAGCATTTT.

The genes are TRBV28 and TRBJ1-1; perhaps TRBD1 as D (5 bases). Germline loops: CDR1 MDHEN, CDR2 SYDVKM. The CDR3 is 12 residues long. This CDR3 is CSAGREDTEAFF. As DNA, the CDR3 is TGTTCAGCAGGCAGGGAGGACACTGAAGCTTTCTTT.

The rearrangement links TRBV28 to TRBJ2-3; D is possibly TRBD2 (5 bases). This CDR3 comprises 13 residues. The germline V gene has CDR1 MDHEN and CDR2 SYDVKM. V gave up 2 bases and J gave up 5 bases, with 8 bases separating them. DNA of the CDR3: TGTGCCAGCAGTTTAACTAGTGGAGATACGCAGTATTTT. Its translation is CASSLTSGDTQYF.